Listed below are T cell receptor beta chains from one sample, sequenced in a study of blood T cell repertoires in COVID-19. Produced via immunoSEQ multiplex PCR; TCRdb's table is partial and in-frame only. The sample gives fewer than 200,000 clones, about 80% of which show up once; around 7% is in the top ten. The source material was peripheral blood. The receptors derive from a human donor in a cohort sampled during active COVID-19. CDR3s include the opening cysteine and the closing phenylalanine or tryptophan. The D gene is left open where the match is weak. Clone size is given for some rows only: seen once, a few or many times, or a class if the clone is expanded.

j_call d_call v_call clone_size cdr3_length cdr3_aa cdr3_nt
TRBJ1-2 . TRBV7-2 . 13 CASSFQGGYGYTF TGTGCCAGCAGCTTTCAAGGGGGCTATGGCTACACCTTC
TRBJ1-5 . TRBV4-1 few 16 CASSHWGGRTNQPQHF TGCGCCAGCAGCCACTGGGGCGGCAGGACCAATCAGCCCCAGCATTTT
TRBJ2-1 TRBD2 TRBV19 . 15 CASSMPAGAGDEQFF TGTGCCAGTAGTATGCCAGCGGGGGCGGGAGATGAGCAGTTCTTC
TRBJ2-7 . TRBV13 . 12 CASSSGRREQYF TGTGCCAGCAGCTCAGGGCGTCGCGAGCAGTACTTC
TRBJ2-3 TRBD2 TRBV9 . 18 CASSVATSGGDSTDTQYF TGTGCCAGCAGCGTAGCGACTAGCGGGGGGGATAGCACAGATACGCAGTATTTT
TRBJ1-1 . TRBV19 . 14 CASLPWEGYTEAFF TGTGCCAGCTTGCCCTGGGAGGGGTACACTGAAGCTTTCTTT
TRBJ2-5 . TRBV9 . 14 CASSVGTGEETQYF TGTGCCAGCAGCGTAGGGACGGGGGAAGAGACCCAGTACTTC
TRBJ1-3 . TRBV9 . 13 CASSVVEGNTIYF TGTGCCAGCAGCGTAGTCGAGGGAAACACCATATATTTT
TRBJ2-3 . TRBV6-1 . 16 CASSEERRLRTDTQYF TGTGCCAGCAGTGAAGAGAGGAGACTTCGCACAGATACGCAGTATTTT
TRBJ2-7 . TRBV4-1 . 15 CASSQDNGQIYEQYF TGCGCCAGCAGCCAAGATAATGGACAGATCTACGAGCAGTACTTC
TRBJ2-7 TRBD2 TRBV5-4 . 13 CASQTSGGYEQYF TGTGCCAGCCAGACTAGCGGGGGCTACGAGCAGTACTTC
TRBJ1-1 . TRBV27 . 14 CASSLTRVGTEAFF TGTGCCAGCAGCCTTACTAGGGTGGGCACTGAAGCTTTCTTT
TRBJ2-3 . TRBV11-3 . 15 CASSLGRRHTDTQYF TGTGCCAGCAGCTTAGGTCGGCGGCACACAGATACGCAGTATTTT
TRBJ1-2 . TRBV9 . 13 CASSVVPRGGYTF TGTGCCAGCAGCGTAGTCCCCAGGGGCGGCTACACCTTC
TRBJ2-7 TRBD2 TRBV15 . 15 CATSRDTASGHEQYF TGTGCCACCAGCAGAGATACAGCTAGCGGCCACGAGCAGTACTTC
TRBJ2-7 . TRBV6-5 once 16 CASSYSIGEANYEQYF TGTGCCAGCAGTTACTCGATAGGGGAGGCTAACTACGAGCAGTACTTC
TRBJ1-4 . TRBV24-1 . 16 CATSDPDDMGDEKLFF TGTGCCACCAGTGACCCTGATGACATGGGAGATGAAAAACTGTTTTTT
TRBJ2-2 . TRBV7-9 . 14 CASSLDPRTGELFF TGTGCCAGCAGCTTAGACCCCAGAACCGGGGAGCTGTTTTTT
TRBJ2-7 TRBD1 TRBV2 . 14 CASSSGTGTNEQYF TGTGCCAGCAGTTCCGGGACAGGAACCAACGAGCAGTACTTC
TRBJ1-1 . TRBV20-1 . 12 CSASRQEDEAFF TGCAGTGCTAGTAGACAGGAGGATGAAGCTTTCTTT
TRBJ2-2 . TRBV10-2 . 16 CASSEVRGGNTGELFF TGCGCCAGCAGTGAGGTGCGGGGAGGGAACACCGGGGAGCTGTTTTTT
TRBJ1-2 TRBD1 TRBV10-2 . 15 CASSEPDRVGYGYTF TGCGCCAGCAGTGAGCCGGACAGGGTTGGCTATGGCTACACCTTC
TRBJ1-2 . TRBV3-1/TRBV3-2 . 14 CASSRVTATYGYTF TGTGCCAGCAGCCGAGTGACAGCTACCTATGGCTACACCTTC
TRBJ1-2 TRBD1 TRBV4-1 . 13 CASSFRQGDGYTF TGCGCCAGCAGCTTCCGACAGGGGGATGGCTACACCTTC
TRBJ2-7 . TRBV6-5 . 12 CASSKVGVEQYF TGTGCCAGCAGCAAGGTAGGAGTCGAGCAGTACTTC
TRBJ2-5 . TRBV2 . 15 CASSEVQGYQETQYF TGTGCCAGCAGTGAAGTCCAGGGCTACCAAGAGACCCAGTACTTC
TRBJ2-1 TRBD1 TRBV5-1 . 15 CASSFGQGALNEQFF TGCGCCAGCAGCTTCGGTCAGGGGGCTCTGAATGAGCAGTTCTTC
TRBJ1-1 . TRBV9 . 14 CASSVAQSGTEAFF TGTGCCAGCAGCGTAGCCCAGTCAGGGACTGAAGCTTTCTTT
TRBJ2-1 TRBD2 TRBV4-2 . 13 CASSPMGGNEQFF TGTGCCAGCAGCCCGATGGGGGGGAATGAGCAGTTCTTC
TRBJ1-6 . TRBV9 . 13 CASSVEGGSPLHF TGTGCCAGCAGCGTAGAAGGGGGATCACCCCTCCACTTT
TRBJ2-5 TRBD2 TRBV7-7 . 15 CASSPERGSRETQYF TGTGCCAGCAGCCCTGAGCGGGGTAGCCGGGAGACCCAGTACTTC
TRBJ2-2 . TRBV6-2/TRBV6-3 . 17 CASSYSSVGSYTGELFF TGTGCCAGCAGTTACTCGAGTGTGGGCAGCTACACCGGGGAGCTGTTTTTT
TRBJ2-7 . TRBV29-1 . 13 CSVEVSRTYEQYF TGCAGCGTTGAAGTCTCGAGGACCTACGAGCAGTACTTC
TRBJ2-1 TRBD2 TRBV18 . 16 CASSFRLAGAFNEQFF TGTGCCAGCTCATTCCGACTAGCGGGGGCCTTCAATGAGCAGTTCTTC
TRBJ2-1 . TRBV6-5 . 13 CASSYSSNNEQFF TGTGCCAGCAGTTACTCCTCTAACAATGAGCAGTTCTTC
TRBJ2-1 TRBD2 TRBV5-1 . 16 CASSLVGRGVNNEQFF TGCGCCAGCAGCTTGGTCGGGCGGGGGGTCAACAATGAGCAGTTCTTC
TRBJ1-1 . TRBV5-4 . 14 CASGNGAGNTEAFF TGTGCCAGCGGAAATGGGGCAGGGAACACTGAAGCTTTCTTT
TRBJ2-3 TRBD1 TRBV29-1 . 14 CSVDRDRGTDTQYF TGCAGCGTAGACCGGGACAGGGGAACAGATACGCAGTATTTT
TRBJ2-2 . TRBV3-1/TRBV3-2 . 14 CASSRGLATGELFF TGTGCCAGCAGCCGCGGCCTAGCGACAGGGGAGCTGTTTTTT
TRBJ1-2 . TRBV5-1 . 13 CASSLEKRYGYTF TGCGCCAGCAGCTTGGAAAAGCGGTATGGCTACACCTTC
TRBJ1-3 TRBD1 TRBV13 . 17 CASSLGPGQGISDTIYF TGTGCCAGCAGCTTAGGCCCGGGACAGGGGATTTCGGACACCATATATTTT
TRBJ2-2 . TRBV5-1 . 15 CASSLGQGSGGELFF TGCGCCAGCAGCTTGGGGCAGGGATCGGGCGGGGAGCTGTTTTTT
TRBJ1-1 TRBD1 TRBV5-4 . 15 CASSPPTGFGTEAFF TGTGCCAGCAGCCCCCCGACAGGGTTTGGCACTGAAGCTTTCTTT
TRBJ2-7 TRBD2 TRBV7-6 . 16 CASSPQGSGGAYEQYF TGTGCCAGCAGCCCCCAGGGCAGCGGGGGGGCTTACGAGCAGTACTTC
TRBJ1-6 . TRBV9 . 15 CASSVAGGYNSPLHF TGTGCCAGCAGCGTAGCTGGAGGTTATAATTCACCCCTCCACTTT